What follows are 27 T cell receptor beta chains derived from one specimen sequenced in a study of cytomegalovirus exposure and HLA in healthy donors. The PCR employed 60 Vbeta primers together with 13 Jbeta primers. Some clones are missing from TCRdb's copy, which holds only in-frame ones; the method was immunoSEQ multiplex PCR. The sample includes 150,000 or so clones, approximately 80% seen only once; the top ten take 2.4%. Input material: PBMCs. Receptor source: a man between 50 and 59 years old in good health and CMV-seronegative.

This clone was detected once. The chain recombines TRBV19 with TRBJ2-5, with 8 bases lining up with TRBD1. J was trimmed by 5 bases and V by 4 bases; bases with no gene match: 15. There are 17 residues in the CDR3. Germline CDR1 and CDR2: LNHDA and SQIVND (reference sequence). The CDR3 coding sequence is TGTGCCAGTAGTAAAAGAAGTGGGCAGGGGGCTGGCGAGACCCAGTACTTC. Translated: CASSKRSGQGAGETQYF.

The chain combines TRBV6-6 with TRBJ2-1; 16 positions match TRBD2. The CDR3 sequence is 16 residues long. Unmatched junction bases numbered 5, after V lost 6 bases and J lost 6 bases. Germline CDR1 is MNHNY and CDR2 is SVGAGI (reference sequence). The CDR3 coding sequence is TGTGCCAGCAGACTCGGGACTAGCGGGGGGGGCAATGAGCAGTTCTTC. Its translation is CASRLGTSGGGNEQFF.

For the CDR3, the DNA is TGTGCCAGCAGACCGCACAGGACCCGTAATGAAAAACTGTTTTTT. Its protein product is CASRPHRTRNEKLFF. The J gene is TRBJ1-4, the V gene TRBV27; perhaps TRBD1 as D (5 bases). Trimming removed 6 bases at V and 4 bases at J, with 15 bases between. Germline values: CDR1 MNHEY, CDR2 SMNVEV (reference sequence). This CDR3 spans 15 amino acids.

The chain joins TRBV27 to TRBJ1-5; D is undetermined. V gave up 0 bases and J gave up 3 bases, with 9 bases separating them. Germline loops: CDR1 MNHEY, CDR2 SMNVEV (reference sequence). This CDR3 has 15 amino acids. The CDR3 loop reads CASSLSSRFNQPQHF. The CDR3 coding sequence is TGTGCCAGCAGTTTATCGAGTCGGTTCAATCAGCCCCAGCATTTT.

This chain joins TRBV4-2 and TRBJ1-4; 8 bases map to TRBD1. The CDR3 sequence is 13 residues long. Trimming took 4 bases from V and 8 from J; bases not matched to a gene: 3. Germline V gives CDR1 LGHNA, CDR2 YNFKEQ. As DNA, the CDR3 is TGTGCCAGCAGCCGGTGGACAGGGGAAAAACTGTTTTTT. This codes for CASSRWTGEKLFF.

The chain joins TRBV19 to TRBJ1-4; 11 bases fit TRBD1. The CDR3 runs 13 residues. From germline, CDR1 is LNHDA and CDR2 SQIVND (reference sequence). With 7 bases clipped from V and 6 bases from J, the junction kept 1 base outside the gene matches. The CDR3 loop reads CASMGQGDEKLFF. DNA for the CDR3: TGTGCCAGTATGGGACAGGGGGATGAAAAACTGTTTTTT. The complete variable domain, with remaining parts taken from reference TRBV19 and TRBJ1-4, reads DGGITQSPKYLFRKEGQNVTLSCEQNLNHDAMYWYRQDPGQGLRLIYYSQIVNDFQKGDIAEGYSVSREKKESFPLTVTSAQKNPTAFYLCASMGQGDEKLFFGSGTQLSVL.

The V gene is TRBV2, the J gene TRBJ2-3, with D possibly matching TRBD2 (5 bases). The germline V gene has CDR1 SNHLY and CDR2 FYNNEI. The V end was cut by 5 bases, the J end by 1 base, with 13 bases between. The length of the CDR3 is 15 residues. CDR3: CASSTGNIGTDTQYF. CDR3 nucleotides: TGTGCCAGCAGTACCGGGAACATCGGCACAGATACGCAGTATTTT.

This clone was picked up a small number of times. This chain joins TRBV2 and TRBJ2-7, with a tentative D call TRBD2 (5 bases). Deletions cut 7 bases from V and 5 bases from J, with 15 bases between. This CDR3 has 13 amino acids. Germline CDR1 is SNHLY and CDR2 is FYNNEI. The CDR3 coding sequence is TGTGCCAGCATCCCGGAGGTAGTAAACGAGCAGTACTTC. Protein sequence: CASIPEVVNEQYF.

The chain employs TRBV5-8 and TRBJ1-5; D gene uncertain. Germline lookup yields CDR1 SGHTS and CDR2 YDEGEE. CDR3 length: 13 amino acids. V shed 3 bases and J shed 9 bases, with 13 bases lying between them. Written as DNA, the CDR3 is TGTGCCAGCAGCTCTGGACGGGAACGGCCCCAGCATTTT. Amino acid sequence: CASSSGRERPQHF.

This rearrangement joins TRBV15 to TRBJ2-7; tentatively, D is TRBD2 (5 bases). The V end was cut by 1 base, the J end by 1 base, with 8 bases between. Germline loops: CDR1 LNHNV, CDR2 YYDKDF (reference sequence). The length of the CDR3 is 14 residues. The CDR3 here is CATSRGERSYEQYF. The CDR3 DNA follows: TGTGCCACCAGCAGAGGGGAGCGGTCCTACGAGCAGTACTTC.

The J gene is TRBJ1-1, the V gene TRBV11-2; 7 bases fit TRBD1. Germline values: CDR1 SGHAT, CDR2 FQNNGV. This CDR3 is built from 15 residues. V gave up 3 bases and J gave up 0 bases; unmatched junction bases: 4. This CDR3 is CASSFQGVMNTEAFF. CDR3 bases: TGTGCCAGCAGCTTCCAGGGGGTCATGAACACTGAAGCTTTCTTT. Variable domain in full (rest from reference TRBV11-2 and TRBJ1-1): EAGVAQSPRYKIIEKRQSVAFWCNPISGHATLYWYQQILGQGPKLLIQFQNNGVVDDSQLPKDRFSAERLKGVDSTLKIQPAKLEDSAVYLCASSFQGVMNTEAFFGQGTRLTVV.

The V and J genes are TRBV5-1 and TRBJ2-3; tentatively, D is TRBD1 (5 bases). With 6 bases removed from V and 3 bases from J, the gap between germline ends came to 20 bases. The V gene's germline CDR1 is SGHRS and CDR2 YFSETQ. The CDR3 sequence is 16 residues long. The CDR3 DNA reads TGCGCCAGCACCCCCCCCGCAGGGCAATGGACAGATACGCAGTATTTT. It specifies CASTPPAGQWTDTQYF.

This chain links TRBV18 with TRBJ1-3; D might be TRBD1 (6 bases). CDR3 length: 13 residues. Germline CDR1 and CDR2: KGHSH and LQKENI. V was clipped by 6 bases and J by 4 bases, with 10 bases between them. As DNA, the CDR3 is TGTGCCAGCTCGCGTGGACAGGGAAACACCATATATTTT. Its protein product is CASSRGQGNTIYF.

V is TRBV27 and J is TRBJ2-3, with TRBD2 identical over 9 bases. Germline values: CDR1 MNHEY, CDR2 SMNVEV (reference sequence). This CDR3 region has 20 residues. V shed 1 base, J shed 2 bases, and the junction held 16 bases outside the gene matches. The CDR3 DNA sequence: TGTGCCAGCAGTTTATTAGCCCCAGTAGAGCTAGCGGGGAACACAGATACGCAGTATTTT. Translation gives CASSLLAPVELAGNTDTQYF.

The CDR3 DNA sequence: TGTGCCAGCAATAGGTCCCAGCGCCATTACGAGCAGTACTTC. This sequence encodes CASNRSQRHYEQYF. The gene calls are TRBV27 and TRBJ2-7, with no clear D. The CDR3 runs to 14 residues. Germline V gives CDR1 MNHEY, CDR2 SMNVEV (reference sequence). Trimming stripped 7 bases from V and 4 bases from J, with 17 bases between.

The J gene is TRBJ1-1, the V gene TRBV4-1; the D gene is possibly TRBD1 (5 bases). In germline, CDR1 is MGHRA, CDR2 YSYEKL. Trimming pared 3 bases from V and 1 base from J, leaving 18 bases between. This CDR3 spans 17 amino acids. CDR3 DNA: TGCGCCAGCAGCCACCTCACACCTGCCGGGGGGAACACTGAAGCTTTCTTT. This sequence encodes CASSHLTPAGGNTEAFF.

The chain combines TRBV18 with TRBJ1-4; TRBD1 agrees at 7 bases. V lost 6 bases, J lost 2 bases, and 3 bases stayed unmatched. This CDR3 is built from 14 residues. Germline loops: CDR1 KGHSH, CDR2 LQKENI. As DNA, the CDR3 is TGTGCCAGCTCGCCGACAGGGACTAATGAAAAACTGTTTTTT. Translation: CASSPTGTNEKLFF.

The chain couples TRBV30 to TRBJ2-2; D possibly corresponds to TRBD2 (5 bases). V was pared by 0 bases and J by 0 bases, with 11 bases between. The CDR3 runs 16 residues. Germline-derived CDR1 and CDR2 are GTSNPN and SVGIG (reference sequence). As DNA, the CDR3 is TGTGCCTGGAGTGTCCGCCGGGGATCGAACACCGGGGAGCTGTTTTTT. Residues: CAWSVRRGSNTGELFF.

CDR3 protein: CASSPALDRTNYGYTF. For the CDR3, the DNA is TGTGCCAGCAGCCCAGCCTTAGACAGGACCAACTATGGCTACACCTTC. This sequence joins TRBV5-4 and TRBJ1-2; D might be TRBD1 (6 bases). This CDR3 is built from 16 residues. V gave up 4 bases and J gave up 2 bases, with 18 bases separating them. From germline, CDR1 is SGHNT and CDR2 YYREEE (reference sequence).

The count of this clone is one. The genes are TRBV19 and TRBJ2-7; TRBD1 might be the D (5 bases). CDR3 size: 15 residues. Germline loops: CDR1 LNHDA, CDR2 SQIVND (reference sequence). V was pared by 1 base and J by 4 bases, with 14 bases between. DNA for the CDR3: TGTGCCAGTAGTATAGTTAAAGGGGTTAAGTACGAGCAGTACTTC. Amino acid sequence: CASSIVKGVKYEQYF.

This clone was recorded once. The genes are TRBV7-3 and TRBJ2-5; 16 bases match TRBD2. V lost 4 bases, J lost 5 bases, and 10 bases stayed unmatched. The CDR3 runs to 18 residues. From germline, CDR1 is SGHTA and CDR2 FQGTGA. As DNA, the CDR3 is TGTGCCAGCAGCTCGGGACTAGCGGGAGGGCCGGAGGGTGAGACCCAGTACTTC. Protein sequence: CASSSGLAGGPEGETQYF.

The chain joins TRBV5-1 to TRBJ2-5, with TRBD2 as a possible D gene (6 bases). TRBJ2-7 matches the DNA end more closely, so the J call is doubtful. CDR3 length: 16 amino acids. Per germline, CDR1 SGHRS and CDR2 YFSETQ. The CDR3 DNA follows: TGCGCCAGCAGCTTGGGTAGCGGCGGGACCTCCTACGAGCAGTACTTC. Its translation is CASSLGSGGTSYEQYF.

V usage is TRBV6-1 and J usage is TRBJ2-1; 10 nucleotides match TRBD2. CDR3 length: 16 amino acids. J gave up 3 bases and V 3 bases, and 5 bases lay outside the gene matches. CDR1 is MNHNS and CDR2 is SASEGT in the germline V gene. CDR3 protein: CASSESSGSFYNEQFF. CDR3 nucleotides: TGTGCCAGCAGTGAGTCTAGCGGGAGTTTCTACAATGAGCAGTTCTTC.

The chain uses TRBV6-6 and TRBJ1-5; possible D gene TRBD1, 5 bases. Germline V gene lookup returns CDR1 MNHNY and CDR2 SVGAGI (reference sequence). Between the trimmed V and J ends, which lost 5 bases and 4 bases, there was a span of 12 bases. This CDR3 is built from 14 residues. CDR3 protein: CASSRDTGNQPQHF. The CDR3 coding sequence is TGTGCCAGCAGTCGTGATACAGGAAATCAGCCCCAGCATTTT.

The chain carries TRBV11-2 and TRBJ1-1; weak D call: TRBD1 (5 bases). The length of the CDR3 is 14 residues. Looked up from germline, CDR1 is SGHAT and CDR2 is FQNNGV. Trimming took off 6 bases at V and 0 bases at J, with 11 bases between the two ends. The CDR3 region is CASRTGRLNTEAFF. The CDR3 DNA follows: TGTGCCAGCAGAACAGGACGGTTGAACACTGAAGCTTTCTTT.

The V call is TRBV11-3, the J call TRBJ1-6; no definite D call. Trimming removed 6 bases at V and 0 bases at J, with 12 bases between. Germline V gene sequence: CDR1 SGHNT, CDR2 YENEEA. The CDR3 contains 16 residues. The CDR3 nucleotides are TGTGCCAGCAGTCTAAGATCGAGCTCCTATAATTCACCCCTCCACTTT. Its translation is CASSLRSSSYNSPLHF.

This clone showed up just a few times. The DNA of the CDR3 is TGTGCCAGCTCACCGAGCGGGGGGGCCTCTCGGGAGACCCAGTACTTC. Translation: CASSPSGGASRETQYF. The chain couples TRBV18 to TRBJ2-5; 10 bases agree with TRBD2. Germline V gene data show CDR1 as KGHSH and CDR2 as LQKENI. The CDR3 has 16 residues. With V trimmed by 3 bases and J by 5 bases, 9 bases remained unmatched. The variable domain in full, with the rest retrieved from reference TRBV18 and TRBJ2-5, is NAGVMQNPRHLVRRRGQEARLRCSPMKGHSHVYWYRQLPEEGLKFMVYLQKENIIDESGMPKERFSAEFPKEGPSILRIQQVVRGDSAAYFCASSPSGGASRETQYFGPGTRLLVL.